Listed here are 30 T cell receptor beta chains from one sample, sequenced in a study of PD-L1 blockade in urothelial cancer. Measured with immunoSEQ multiplex PCR; TCRdb has only the in-frame clones, and not every one. The table has 50,000 or so clones, approximately 75% seen once. The input for sequencing was PBMCs, taken around atezolizumab (anti-PD-L1) treatment. The receptor set was obtained from a man aged 70 or older with urothelial cancer.

The chain employs TRBV6-5 and TRBJ1-1; D is possibly TRBD1 (6 bases). CDR1 is MNHEY and CDR2 is SVGAGI in the germline V gene. The CDR3 covers 12 residues. Trimming cost V 4 bases and J 5 bases, with 8 bases left between them. CDR3 in amino acids: CASSFRGTEAFF. CDR3 bases: TGTGCCAGCAGTTTTAGGGGGACTGAAGCTTTCTTT.

V and J are TRBV7-2 and TRBJ1-1; D is unclear. This CDR3 is 15 amino acids long. From germline, CDR1 is SGHTA and CDR2 FQGNSA. The germline V and J ends were trimmed by 4 bases and 0 bases, with 12 bases remaining between them. The CDR3 region is CASSSPRAMNTEAFF. CDR3 nucleotide sequence: TGTGCCAGCAGCTCCCCGCGGGCCATGAACACTGAAGCTTTCTTT.

The chain carries TRBV25-1 and TRBJ2-5; possible D gene TRBD2, 6 bases. This CDR3 is 15 amino acids long. V lost 5 bases to trimming and J lost 0 bases, with 13 bases between them. Germline V gene sequence: CDR1 MGHDK, CDR2 SYGVNS. This CDR3 is CASSRRGTYQETQYF. In DNA, the CDR3 is TGTGCCAGCAGTCGGAGGGGTACATACCAAGAGACCCAGTACTTC.

The chain couples TRBV7-2 to TRBJ1-4; D gene unclear. CDR1 and CDR2 from the germline V gene are SGHTA and FQGNSA. This CDR3 contains 14 residues. Trimming shortened V by 4 bases and J by 4 bases, and 10 bases separated the two germline ends. Here the CDR3 DNA reads TGTGCCAGCAGCTCCCCCGGGTTTAATGAAAAACTGTTTTTT. Protein product: CASSSPGFNEKLFF.

V usage is TRBV19 and J usage is TRBJ2-1; 9 bases align to TRBD1. V was pared by 9 bases and J by 9 bases, with 18 bases of the junction left unmatched. CDR3 length: 16 amino acids. Germline V lookup: CDR1 LNHDA, CDR2 SQIVND (reference sequence). CDR3 DNA: TGTGCCAGCCGTCCCCCCGGGACAGGGCGGGTAAGTGAGCAGTTCTTC. Its translation: CASRPPGTGRVSEQFF.

The chain couples TRBV6-4 to TRBJ1-2, with 9 bases aligning to TRBD1. CDR3 length: 15 residues. Germline values: CDR1 MRHNA, CDR2 SNTAGT. With V trimmed by 6 bases and J by 6 bases, 11 bases remained unmatched. The CDR3 DNA follows: TGTGCCAGCAGCGAGGGACAGGGATACGTTAATGGCTACACCTTC. It specifies CASSEGQGYVNGYTF.

V is TRBV30 and J is TRBJ1-1; a possible D gene is TRBD1 (6 bases). The germline gives CDR1 GTSNPN, CDR2 SVGIG (reference sequence). V dropped 4 bases and J dropped 7 bases, with 16 bases sitting between them. The CDR3 totals 13 residues. The CDR3 DNA reads TGTGCCTGGACGGACTTTGAACAGGGTGAAGCTTTCTTT. Amino acid sequence: CAWTDFEQGEAFF.

This clone turned up a few times. The genes are TRBV5-1 and TRBJ1-1; 9 bases map to TRBD1. CDR3 length: 16 residues. Germline V gene data show CDR1 as SGHRS and CDR2 as YFSETQ. The V segment lost 3 bases and the J segment 4 bases; nucleotides outside the gene matches: 10. Written as DNA, the CDR3 is TGCGCCAGCAGCTATGGACAGGGGCGGGCTAGCACTGAAGCTTTCTTT. It is translated as CASSYGQGRASTEAFF.

J is TRBJ1-2 and V is TRBV18, with no clear D. The CDR3 runs to 14 residues. CDR1 and CDR2 (germline): KGHSH, LQKENI. Trimming cost V 3 bases and J 0 bases, with 8 bases left between them. In DNA form, the CDR3 reads TGTGCCAGCTCACCGACGAGGACTAACTATGGCTACACCTTC. This sequence encodes CASSPTRTNYGYTF.

The rearrangement links TRBV18 to TRBJ1-5; D possibly corresponds to TRBD1 (6 bases). Trimming stripped 3 bases from V and 7 bases from J, with 16 bases between. The germline V gene has CDR1 KGHSH and CDR2 LQKENI. The CDR3 covers 15 residues. This CDR3 is CASSPAPVGAQPQHF. In DNA form, the CDR3 reads TGTGCCAGCTCACCGGCCCCCGTGGGGGCACAGCCCCAGCATTTT.

J is TRBJ2-1 and V is TRBV11-3, with 9 bases lining up with TRBD2. The junction had 12 bases not matched to a gene; V was cut back by 5 bases and J by 7 bases. Germline V gene data show CDR1 as SGHNT and CDR2 as YENEEA. The CDR3 has 16 residues. The CDR3 bases are TGTGCCAGCAGCAGCCCCCTCGCGGGAGGGTATAATGAGCAGTTCTTC. Translated, it gives CASSSPLAGGYNEQFF.

This sequence joins TRBV2 and TRBJ2-5; 9 bases line up with TRBD1. There are 14 residues in the CDR3. Trimming removed 6 bases from V and 7 bases from J; junction bases left unmatched: 9. CDR1 SNHLY and CDR2 FYNNEI come from the germline V gene. This CDR3 reads CASRAGTGRGTQYF. The CDR3 DNA sequence: TGTGCCAGCAGGGCCGGGACAGGGAGAGGGACCCAGTACTTC.

The chain uses TRBV29-1 and TRBJ1-1, with TRBD1 matching 8 bases. V lost 4 bases and J lost 1; bases outside the gene matches: 5. Germline assignment: CDR1 SQVTM and CDR2 ANQGSEA. The CDR3 covers 14 residues. The CDR3 region has the DNA TGCAGCGTTGCCCAGGGGGCGGGGAACACTGAAGCTTTCTTT. Its protein product is CSVAQGAGNTEAFF.

This clone showed up just a few times. The rearrangement links TRBV18 to TRBJ2-1; a possible D gene is TRBD2 (5 bases). CDR1 is KGHSH and CDR2 is LQKENI in the germline V gene. The CDR3 is 16 amino acids. V was cut by 1 base and J by 0 bases, with 10 bases left in between. The CDR3 region is CASSPRESGSYNEQFF. In DNA form, the CDR3 reads TGTGCCAGCTCACCACGGGAGTCAGGCTCCTACAATGAGCAGTTCTTC.

This clone was observed once. The rearrangement links TRBV5-1 to TRBJ2-1; 12 bases align to TRBD2. With 4 bases clipped from V and 12 bases from J, the junction kept 5 bases outside the gene matches. The CDR3 has 13 amino acids. Germline V gene lookup returns CDR1 SGHRS and CDR2 YFSETQ. This CDR3 reads CASSPGLAGMQFF. Here the CDR3 DNA reads TGCGCCAGCAGCCCTGGACTAGCGGGGATGCAGTTCTTC.

The chain has TRBV7-2 and TRBJ2-7, with 7 bases aligning to TRBD1. V lost 5 bases, J lost 9 bases, and 13 bases stayed unmatched. Germline CDR1 reads SGHTA; CDR2 reads FQGNSA. The CDR3 runs to 14 residues. The CDR3 region is CASSARTGPLGQYF. In DNA form, the CDR3 reads TGTGCCAGCAGCGCCAGGACAGGTCCTCTTGGGCAGTACTTC.

The rearrangement joins TRBV12-5 to TRBJ2-7; 7 positions agree with TRBD1. Germline-derived CDR1 and CDR2 are LGHNT and FRNRAP. Trimming at V came to 3 bases and at J to 2 bases, leaving 10 bases not matched to a gene. The CDR3 has 16 residues. The DNA of the CDR3 is TGTGCTAGTGGTTTACGACCGGGACAGAGAACCTACGAGCAGTACTTC. Translating gives CASGLRPGQRTYEQYF.

The V and J genes are TRBV25-1 and TRBJ2-7, with 7 bases fitting TRBD1. V lost 3 bases to trimming and J lost 10 bases; unmatched junction nucleotides: 6. Germline values: CDR1 MGHDK, CDR2 SYGVNS. The CDR3 is 12 residues long. DNA for the CDR3: TGTGCCAGCAGTGATCAAGGGACAGCTCAGTACTTC. It codes for CASSDQGTAQYF.

About this clone: One end of the junction fails to match germline, which may point to a read error. The same CDR3 also results from other DNA sequences found in this sample. V is TRBV6-5 and J is TRBJ1-6; D remains unclear. CDR1 is MNHEY and CDR2 is SVGAGI in the germline V gene. The CDR3 has 14 residues. The CDR3 is CASSYLVGDSPLHF. Written as DNA, the CDR3 is TGCGCCAGCAGTTACTTAGTCGGAGATTCACCCCTCCACTTT.

J is TRBJ2-2 and V is TRBV5-5; 7 bases are a match to TRBD2. J lost 2 bases, V lost 3 bases, and 4 bases had no gene match. This CDR3 has 15 residues. Germline lookup yields CDR1 SGHKS and CDR2 YYEKEE (reference sequence). The CDR3 DNA sequence: TGTGCCAGCAGCTGGCGGACTAGTAACACCGGGGAGCTGTTTTTT. This codes for CASSWRTSNTGELFF.

This clone was counted only a few times. This sequence joins TRBV5-6 and TRBJ1-4, with 8 bases fitting TRBD1. J lost 8 bases, V lost 2 bases, and 11 bases had no gene match. This CDR3 spans 16 amino acids. Germline assignment: CDR1 SGHDT and CDR2 YYEEEE. The CDR3 bases are TGTGCCAGCAGCTTATCTGCAGGGGGCATGGAAGAAAAACTGTTTTTT. Encoded protein: CASSLSAGGMEEKLFF.

The chain employs TRBV9 and TRBJ2-2, with 9 positions matching TRBD2. The CDR3 runs to 17 residues. Germline CDR1 is SGDLS and CDR2 is YYNGEE. The ends lost 0 bases at V and 6 bases at J; junction bases unmatched: 9. This CDR3 reads CASSVDISGRPSGELFF. The CDR3 DNA reads as TGTGCCAGCAGCGTAGATATAAGCGGGAGGCCTTCCGGGGAGCTGTTTTTT.

The chain carries TRBV18 and TRBJ1-1, with 12 bases that match TRBD1. Germline V gene data show CDR1 as KGHSH and CDR2 as LQKENI. The CDR3 covers 18 residues. V gave up 1 base and J gave up 4 bases; unmatched junction bases: 10. This chain's CDR3 is CASSPLPGQGARGTEAFF. The DNA of the CDR3 is TGTGCCAGCTCACCACTCCCGGGACAGGGGGCGCGGGGCACTGAAGCTTTCTTT.

This clone was seen once. V gene TRBV4-3 combines with J gene TRBJ2-1, with D possibly TRBD1 on 6 matching bases. The germline gives CDR1 LGHNA, CDR2 YSLEER. This CDR3 is 17 amino acids long. Deletions cut 1 base from V and 4 bases from J, with 17 bases between. The DNA of the CDR3 is TGCGCCAGCAGCCAAGGGGTAGACTCCACAGGGTACAATGAGCAGTTCTTC. This sequence encodes CASSQGVDSTGYNEQFF.

In its sample, this clone was seen once. CDR3 DNA: TGTGCCAGCAGCTTAAGTCCAGGGGTAGTGGAGACCCAGTACTTC. Protein product: CASSLSPGVVETQYF. The chain is built from TRBV7-9 and TRBJ2-5; possibly TRBD1 for D (6 bases). CDR1 and CDR2 from the germline V gene are SEHNR and FQNEAQ (reference sequence). The V and J ends lost 2 bases and 5 bases respectively, with 15 bases between them. The CDR3 runs to 15 residues.

This clone has only one observation. V gene TRBV5-4 combines with J gene TRBJ2-7, with 7 bases aligning to TRBD1. Germline loops: CDR1 SGHNT, CDR2 YYREEE (reference sequence). The CDR3 loop spans 15 amino acids. V trimming: 3 bases; J trimming: 0 bases; junction bases outside the gene matches: 6. CDR3 DNA sequence: TGTGCCAGCAGCTCCGGGACAGCCAGCTCCTACGAGCAGTACTTC. It translates to CASSSGTASSYEQYF.

This clone was detected a few times. The V call is TRBV19, the J call TRBJ1-2, with a weak D call TRBD1 (5 bases). Germline values: CDR1 LNHDA, CDR2 SQIVND (reference sequence). V was pared by 2 bases and J by 0 bases, with 19 bases between. The CDR3 has 18 residues. CDR3 nucleotides: TGTGCCAGTAGTATATTAGGTACGACAGCGAGGCCTAACTATGGCTACACCTTC. This sequence encodes CASSILGTTARPNYGYTF.

The rearrangement uses TRBV5-1 and TRBJ1-1; no definite D call. Between the trimmed V and J ends, which lost 2 bases and 3 bases, there was a span of 8 bases. This CDR3 contains 13 residues. The V gene's germline CDR1 is SGHRS and CDR2 YFSETQ. CDR3 protein: CASSFTVDTEAFF. The CDR3 DNA is TGCGCCAGCAGCTTCACGGTAGACACTGAAGCTTTCTTT.

The chain recombines TRBV13 with TRBJ2-4, with 8 bases matching TRBD1. With V trimmed by 3 bases and J by 3 bases, 7 bases remained unmatched. This CDR3 contains 16 residues. The germline gives CDR1 PRHDT, CDR2 FYEKMQ (reference sequence). The chain's CDR3 is CASSFRQGPYKNIQYF. The DNA for the CDR3 is TGTGCCAGCAGCTTCCGACAGGGGCCTTACAAAAACATTCAGTACTTC.

The chain combines TRBV5-1 with TRBJ1-2; 10 nucleotides match TRBD1. CDR1 is SGHRS and CDR2 is YFSETQ in the germline V gene. With V trimmed by 4 bases and J by 7 bases, 7 bases remained unmatched. CDR3 length: 14 residues. The CDR3 is CASSAGQGPFGYTF. The CDR3 nucleotides are TGCGCCAGCAGCGCGGGACAGGGGCCCTTTGGCTACACCTTC.